These 14 T cell receptor beta chains share one sample of origin, sequenced in a study of molecular identifiers for immune sequencing clone quantification. From the PCR reads, TCRdb called clonotypes with MiXCR, one entry per CDR3 protein. This table has about 32,000 distinct CDR3 sequences, approximately 19% appearing once. The source material was naive CD8+ T cells from blood, with Jurkat cell RNA spiked in. Sample subset: FACS-sorted CD8+CD4-CCR7+CD45RA+ naive T cells. Source of these receptors: a human donor in good health. Some libraries in this study had Jurkat cell RNA spiked in.

This clonotype was seen more than once but under ten times. The chain carries TRBV30 and TRBJ2-7, with D unresolved. This CDR3 contains 13 residues. CDR1 GTSNPN and CDR2 SVGIG come from the germline V gene (reference sequence). V dropped 0 bases and J dropped 3 bases, with 9 bases sitting between them. The CDR3 is CAWSVRVSYEQYF. Written as DNA, the CDR3 is TGTGCCTGGAGTGTACGAGTCAGCTACGAGCAGTACTTC.

The chain employs TRBV18 and TRBJ2-7; either TRBD1 or TRBD2 may fit D (5 bases each). This CDR3 has 14 residues. Germline assignment: CDR1 KGHSH and CDR2 LQKENI. V was clipped by 6 bases and J by 4 bases, with 16 bases between them. CDR3 DNA sequence: TGTGCCAGCTCCGGGACGGGATACTATTACGAGCAGTACTTC. Its translation: CASSGTGYYYEQYF.

This clonotype was counted ten times or more. The gene calls are TRBV7-6 and TRBJ2-7; 10 bases align to TRBD1. The J segment lost 3 bases and the V segment lost 4 bases, leaving 6 bases of the junction unmatched. Germline lookup yields CDR1 SGHVS and CDR2 FNYEAQ. This CDR3 is 15 amino acids long. CDR3 protein: CASSSGTGVSYEQYF. CDR3 in DNA: TGTGCCAGCAGCTCCGGGACAGGGGTTAGCTACGAGCAGTACTTC.

This clonotype turned up a few times. The germline gene is not matched at one end of the junction; a read error may be the cause. The chain has TRBV7-2 and TRBJ2-7; possibly TRBD1 for D (5 bases). Germline CDR1 and CDR2: SGHTA and FQGNSA. CDR3 size: 13 residues. CDR3 DNA sequence: TGTGCCAGCAGCTCGGACAACTCCTACGGGCAGTACTTC. It codes for CASSSDNSYGQYF.

The table lists this clonotype with many counts. This chain joins TRBV5-4 and TRBJ2-7; tentative D call: TRBD2 (6 bases). Per the germline V gene, CDR1 is SGHNT and CDR2 is YYREEE (reference sequence). Between the trimmed V and J ends, which lost 5 bases and 5 bases, there was a span of 14 bases. The CDR3 is 13 residues long. CDR3 loop: CASRVGGMDEQYF. CDR3 DNA: TGTGCCAGCAGAGTTGGAGGGATGGACGAGCAGTACTTC.

V usage is TRBV19 and J usage is TRBJ2-3; D is unclear. The germline V and J ends were trimmed by 3 bases and 2 bases, with 3 bases remaining between them. This CDR3 is 12 amino acids long. Germline assignment: CDR1 LNHDA and CDR2 SQIVND (reference sequence). The CDR3 is CASSIPTDTQYF. CDR3 bases: TGTGCCAGTAGTATCCCCACAGATACGCAGTATTTT. Filled out from reference TRBV19 and TRBJ2-3, the complete variable domain reads DGGITQSPKYLFRKEGQNVTLSCEQNLNHDAMYWYRQDPGQGLRLIYYSQIVNDFQKGDIAEGYSVSREKKESFPLTVTSAQKNPTAFYLCASSIPTDTQYFGPGTRLTVL.

Ten or more counts support this clonotype. The chain joins TRBV20-1 to TRBJ2-3, with D perhaps TRBD2 (7 bases). V dropped 0 bases and J dropped 2 bases, with 12 bases sitting between them. This CDR3 has 15 amino acids. The germline gives CDR1 DFQATT, CDR2 SNEGSKA (reference sequence). The CDR3, as DNA: TGCAGTGCTAGAGATGACGGGGGGCTCACAGATACGCAGTATTTT. Residues: CSARDDGGLTDTQYF.

This clonotype was recorded many times. This sequence joins TRBV12-5 and TRBJ1-4, with D unclear. The germline CDR1 and CDR2 sequences are LGHNT and FRNRAP. The CDR3 covers 15 residues. Trimming removed 6 bases from V and 3 bases from J, with 14 bases in between. The CDR3 DNA follows: TGTGCTAGTGGCGGGGATTTCGCAGCTAATGAAAAACTGTTTTTT. It is translated as CASGGDFAANEKLFF.

In its sample, this clonotype was seen many times. This chain joins TRBV24-1 and TRBJ1-5; 7 positions agree with TRBD1. The J segment lost 1 base and the V segment lost 4 bases, leaving 6 bases of the junction unmatched. The V gene's germline CDR1 is KGHDR and CDR2 SFDVKD. This CDR3 is 16 amino acids long. The CDR3 nucleotides are TGTGCCACCAGTGACCCCCTCAGGGGGAGCAATCAGCCCCAGCATTTT. It codes for CATSDPLRGSNQPQHF.

On this clonotype: This may come from a read error, since a much larger clone is one base off. The genes are TRBV5-6 and TRBJ1-2, with no clear D. Deletions cut 0 bases from V and 3 bases from J, with 9 bases between. The CDR3 has 14 residues. Germline CDR1 SGHDT, CDR2 YYEEEE. As DNA, the CDR3 is TGTGCCAGCAGCTTGGAGAGCAGCCACTATGGCTACACCTTC. Translation: CASSLESSHYGYTF.

Ten or more counts support this clonotype. The gene calls are TRBV30 and TRBJ2-1; possibly TRBD2 for D (6 bases). Germline V gene sequence: CDR1 GTSNPN, CDR2 SVGIG (reference sequence). The CDR3 has 15 residues. V lost 3 bases and J 1 base, leaving 13 bases between the germline ends. The CDR3 region has the DNA TGTGCCTGGAGGACCGGGGGAATATCCTACAATGAGCAGTTCTTC. Its translation: CAWRTGGISYNEQFF.

This clonotype was seen many times. The rearrangement uses TRBV30 and TRBJ1-1; a possible D gene is TRBD1 (5 bases). Germline CDR1 reads GTSNPN; CDR2 reads SVGIG (reference sequence). The CDR3 sequence is 12 residues long. Trimming shortened V by 7 bases and J by 5 bases, and 14 bases separated the two germline ends. The CDR3 here is CALSRAGTEAFF. The CDR3 coding sequence is TGTGCCTTAAGCAGGGCGGGAACTGAAGCTTTCTTT.

This clonotype was observed a handful of times. This rearrangement joins TRBV6-7 to TRBJ2-3, with 7 bases that match TRBD1. TRBV6-7 is labeled an ORF, and its function is uncertain. CDR3 length: 16 residues. Trimming at V came to 6 bases and at J to 5 bases, leaving 14 bases not matched to a gene. The CDR3 is CASSDRVSGFGDTQYF. Written as DNA, the CDR3 is TGTGCCAGCAGCGACAGGGTCTCAGGTTTTGGAGATACGCAGTATTTT.

Notes on this clonotype: Germline is not matched at one junction end, which may reflect a read error. The chain uses TRBV19 and TRBJ2-5, with D uncertain. The CDR3 length is 14 residues. Looked up from germline, CDR1 is LNHDA and CDR2 is SQIVND (reference sequence). The CDR3 loop reads CASTDGAYHETQYF. CDR3 DNA: TGTGCCAGTACCGACGGCGCGTACCATGAGACCCAGTACTTC.